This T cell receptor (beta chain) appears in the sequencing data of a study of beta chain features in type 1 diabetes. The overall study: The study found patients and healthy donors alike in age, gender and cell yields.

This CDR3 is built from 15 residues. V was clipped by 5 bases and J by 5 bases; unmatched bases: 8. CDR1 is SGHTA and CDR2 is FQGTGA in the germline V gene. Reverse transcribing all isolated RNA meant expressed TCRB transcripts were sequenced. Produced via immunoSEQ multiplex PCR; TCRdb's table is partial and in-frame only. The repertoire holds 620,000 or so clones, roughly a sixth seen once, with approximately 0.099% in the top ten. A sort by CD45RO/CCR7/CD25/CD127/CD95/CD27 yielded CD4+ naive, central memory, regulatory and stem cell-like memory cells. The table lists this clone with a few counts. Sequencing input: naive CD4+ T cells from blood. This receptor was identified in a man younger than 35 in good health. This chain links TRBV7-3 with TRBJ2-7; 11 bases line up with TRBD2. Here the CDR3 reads CASSPDSGRADEQYF. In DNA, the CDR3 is TGTGCCAGCAGCCCAGATAGCGGGAGGGCCGACGAGCAGTACTTC.